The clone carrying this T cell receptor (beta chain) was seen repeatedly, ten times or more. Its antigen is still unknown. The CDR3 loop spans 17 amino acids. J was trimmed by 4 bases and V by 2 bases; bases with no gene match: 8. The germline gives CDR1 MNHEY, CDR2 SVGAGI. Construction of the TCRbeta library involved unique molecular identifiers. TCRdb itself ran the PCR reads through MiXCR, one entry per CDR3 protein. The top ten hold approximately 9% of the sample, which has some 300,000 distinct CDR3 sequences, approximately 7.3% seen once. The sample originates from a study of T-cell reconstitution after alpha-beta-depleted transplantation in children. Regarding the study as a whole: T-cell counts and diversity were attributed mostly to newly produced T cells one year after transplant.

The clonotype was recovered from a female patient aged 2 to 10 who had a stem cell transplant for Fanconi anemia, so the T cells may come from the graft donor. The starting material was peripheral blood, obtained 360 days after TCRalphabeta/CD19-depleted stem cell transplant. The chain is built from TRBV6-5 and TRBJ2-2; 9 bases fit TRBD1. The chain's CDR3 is CASSYRSQGASTGELFF. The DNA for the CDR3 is TGTGCCAGCAGTTACCGATCACAGGGGGCATCCACCGGGGAGCTGTTTTTT.